This T cell receptor beta chain was obtained from a study of control samples from healthy donors and cancer patients (dated by TCRdb to the early 2020s). The CDR3 sequence holds 15 residues, the cysteine and phenylalanine included. Only the CDR3 DNA stays, 45 bases, in frame from base 1. CDR1 and CDR2 are drawn from the germline V gene: ENHRY, SYGVKD. The trim is 0 bases for V and 6 bases for J, with a gap of 12 bases between the germline ends. Libraries came from the immunoSEQ multiplex PCR assay. TCRdb mirrors the immuneACCESS table, restricted to in-frame sequences. Some clones are absent from its copies; in checked studies, under half trace to an unresolved V gene, and the reason for the others is unknown. The sample data list around 30,000 clones, and roughly 95% of these were observed just once. The ten largest account for under 7% of the sample. Points on this clone: No cognate antigen has been identified for it. No base quality values were provided; no much bigger clone lies one nucleotide off.

The chain links TRBV10-3 with TRBJ2-1; matching of 5 bases hints at TRBD1 as the D gene. The sample was blood. This receptor was identified in a man aged 55 to 69 in good health. Here the CDR3 is given as CAISESLTVSNEQFF. The sequenced DNA is TGTGCCATCAGTGAGTCCTTGACAGTTTCCAATGAGCAGTTCTTC.